The 31 T cell receptor beta chains reported below all come from one sample, sequenced in a study of blood T cell repertoires in COVID-19. Profiling relied on immunoSEQ multiplex PCR, and the TCRdb table lists in-frame clones only, not all of them. This table has about 150,000 clones, roughly 87% appearing once. Material: peripheral blood. All receptors derive from a woman aged 45-60 years with acute or convalescent COVID-19.

V gene TRBV29-1 combines with J gene TRBJ2-1, with 10 bases aligning to TRBD1. The V gene's germline CDR1 is SQVTM and CDR2 ANQGSEA. The CDR3 contains 14 residues. V trimming: 6 bases; J trimming: 0 bases; junction bases outside the gene matches: 2. The CDR3 bases are TGCAGCGTGGACAGGGGGGGCTCCTACAATGAGCAGTTCTTC. Translated, it gives CSVDRGGSYNEQFF.

V is TRBV24-1 and J is TRBJ2-3; D is perhaps TRBD2 (6 bases). The germline CDR1 and CDR2 sequences are KGHDR and SFDVKD. The CDR3 consists of 13 residues. V lost 7 bases to trimming and J lost 2 bases, with 9 bases between them. The DNA for the CDR3 is TGTGCCACCAGCGGGGACTCCACAGATACGCAGTATTTT. Encoded protein: CATSGDSTDTQYF.

The gene calls are TRBV4-1 and TRBJ2-7, with 7 nucleotides matching TRBD2. V was clipped by 4 bases and J by 5 bases; unmatched bases: 8. Germline-derived CDR1 and CDR2 are MGHRA and YSYEKL. This CDR3 region has 14 residues. The CDR3: CASSRLKTSDEQYF. For the CDR3, the DNA is TGCGCCAGCAGCCGTTTAAAAACTAGCGACGAGCAGTACTTC.

The V gene is TRBV20-1, the J gene TRBJ2-7; D possibly corresponds to TRBD1 (6 bases). The CDR3 length is 15 residues. V lost 3 bases and J 2 bases, leaving 17 bases between the germline ends. Germline CDR1 and CDR2: DFQATT and SNEGSKA (reference sequence). The CDR3 DNA follows: TGCAGTGCTAGTGAACAGGGCCCCCGCACCTACGAGCAGTACTTC. Translating it yields CSASEQGPRTYEQYF.

This chain joins TRBV9 and TRBJ2-1; 13 nucleotides match TRBD2. Germline-derived CDR1 and CDR2 are SGDLS and YYNGEE. V shed 10 bases and J 8 bases; nucleotides not matched to a gene: 12. CDR3 length: 15 amino acids. This CDR3 is CASISGLAGDDEQFF. The DNA for the CDR3 is TGTGCCTCCATTTCCGGACTAGCGGGAGATGATGAGCAGTTCTTC.

V and J are TRBV7-3 and TRBJ2-3; 9 bases agree with TRBD2. Germline V gives CDR1 SGHTA, CDR2 FQGTGA. The V gene end was trimmed by 2 bases and the J gene end by 7 bases; junction bases not matched to a gene: 10. CDR3 length: 16 amino acids. In nucleotides, the CDR3 is TGTGCCAGCAGCTTAGGCCGTAGCGGGGGAACGAATACGCAGTATTTT. This translates into CASSLGRSGGTNTQYF.

The chain couples TRBV5-1 to TRBJ2-3; D is possibly TRBD1 (7 bases). CDR3 length equals 15 residues. The germline gives CDR1 SGHRS, CDR2 YFSETQ. Trimming left V 1 base short and J 6 bases short, with 15 bases between. The CDR3 sequence: CASSLRGGGADTQYF. Here the CDR3 DNA reads TGCGCCAGCAGCTTGAGAGGGGGCGGGGCGGATACGCAGTATTTT.

In DNA form, the CDR3 reads TGTGCCAGCAGCTTCGGGACAGGGACGGACACCGGGGAGCTGTTTTTT. Translated, it gives CASSFGTGTDTGELFF. V is TRBV7-3 and J is TRBJ2-2; TRBD1 agrees at 9 bases. CDR1 and CDR2 (germline): SGHTA, FQGTGA. The CDR3 runs 16 residues. The J segment lost 3 bases and the V segment lost 3 bases, leaving 5 bases of the junction unmatched.

The rearrangement links TRBV30 to TRBJ2-5, with D possibly being TRBD1 (6 bases). The CDR3 consists of 13 residues. The V end was cut by 1 base, the J end by 4 bases, with 10 bases between. Germline V gene lookup returns CDR1 GTSNPN and CDR2 SVGIG (reference sequence). CDR3: CAWSEKGGETQYF. DNA for the CDR3: TGTGCCTGGAGTGAGAAAGGGGGAGAGACCCAGTACTTC.

The genes are TRBV5-1 and TRBJ1-5, with 7 positions matching TRBD1. CDR1 and CDR2 from the germline V gene are SGHRS and YFSETQ. V lost 0 bases and J lost 6; bases outside the gene matches: 3. This CDR3 region has 14 residues. CDR3 loop: CASSLGQGGQPQHF. DNA of the CDR3: TGCGCCAGCAGCTTGGGACAGGGAGGTCAGCCCCAGCATTTT.

This clone was observed once. The chain is built from TRBV6-5 and TRBJ2-7; D call uncertain. V gave up 6 bases and J gave up 0 bases, with 12 bases separating them. Germline values: CDR1 MNHEY, CDR2 SVGAGI. The CDR3 is 14 amino acids. Written as DNA, the CDR3 is TGTGCCAGCAGCCCCGAGCGATACTCCTACGAGCAGTACTTC. Translating it yields CASSPERYSYEQYF.

The chain employs TRBV30 and TRBJ2-3; 11 nucleotides match TRBD2. CDR3 length: 16 residues. Germline values: CDR1 GTSNPN, CDR2 SVGIG (reference sequence). V lost 0 bases, J lost 4 bases, and 6 bases stayed unmatched. This chain's CDR3 is CAWSVQVSGGADTQYF. DNA of the CDR3: TGTGCCTGGAGTGTACAAGTTAGCGGGGGGGCAGATACGCAGTATTTT.

The chain combines TRBV5-4 with TRBJ1-1; TRBD1 agrees at 10 bases. CDR1 and CDR2 (germline): SGHNT, YYREEE (reference sequence). Trimming took 3 bases from V and 5 from J; bases not matched to a gene: 7. The CDR3 has 15 residues. The CDR3, as DNA: TGTGCCAGCAGCTACTTGGACAGGGGGGGGACTGAAGCTTTCTTT. It specifies CASSYLDRGGTEAFF.

V and J are TRBV10-3 and TRBJ1-6; D possibly corresponds to TRBD1 (6 bases). The CDR3 runs 15 residues. The ends were cut back, 6 bases at V and 4 bases at J, with 13 bases in the middle. Germline loops: CDR1 ENHRY, CDR2 SYGVKD. CDR3 region: CAISQMGQYNSPLHF. CDR3 in DNA: TGTGCCATCAGCCAAATGGGACAATATAATTCACCCCTCCACTTT.

This clone was observed at least ten times. The chain employs TRBV11-2 and TRBJ2-1; TRBD2 agrees at 7 bases. This CDR3 spans 15 amino acids. J was trimmed by 3 bases and V by 0 bases; bases with no gene match: 2. Germline V gene sequence: CDR1 SGHAT, CDR2 FQNNGV. The CDR3 reads CASSLDRGGYNEQFF. The CDR3 bases are TGTGCCAGCAGCTTAGACCGCGGGGGCTACAATGAGCAGTTCTTC.

This clone appeared a few times. The gene calls are TRBV6-5 and TRBJ1-1, with a weak D call TRBD1 (5 bases). The CDR3 sequence is 14 residues long. Trimming removed 6 bases from V and 8 bases from J, with 19 bases in between. From germline, CDR1 is MNHEY and CDR2 SVGAGI. As DNA, the CDR3 is TGTGCCAGCAGCTCCGCATGGGGCACAACCGAAGCTTTCTTT. It is translated as CASSSAWGTTEAFF.

This sequence joins TRBV19 and TRBJ1-2; D possibly corresponds to TRBD1 (6 bases). Germline loops: CDR1 LNHDA, CDR2 SQIVND (reference sequence). V was trimmed by 6 bases and J by 6 bases, leaving 20 bases between them. The CDR3 is made up of 15 amino acids. The CDR3 DNA follows: TGTGCCAGTAGACCTTTACCCCGGGACATTGATGGCTACACCTTC. It encodes CASRPLPRDIDGYTF.

This chain joins TRBV13 and TRBJ1-2; a weak D match, TRBD1 (5 bases). The germline V gene encodes CDR1 PRHDT and CDR2 FYEKMQ (reference sequence). Trimming stripped 1 base from V and 7 bases from J, with 19 bases between. The CDR3 has 16 residues. CDR3 sequence (DNA): TGTGCCAGCAGCTTAGATGGGGCCCCCCGCCACAGTGGCTACACCTTC. Its translation: CASSLDGAPRHSGYTF.

The chain carries TRBV6-2 or TRBV6-3 and TRBJ1-1, with TRBD1 matching over 7 bases. J lost 4 bases, V lost 5 bases, and 4 bases had no gene match. The CDR3 is made up of 13 amino acids. Germline V gene data show CDR1 as MNHEY and CDR2 as SVGEGT. As DNA, the CDR3 is TGTGCCAGCAGTACTCAGGGGGGCACTGAAGCTTTCTTT. Translation: CASSTQGGTEAFF.

The V and J genes are TRBV5-1 and TRBJ1-2; the D gene is possibly TRBD1 (6 bases). Germline assignment: CDR1 SGHRS and CDR2 YFSETQ. The CDR3 sequence is 14 residues long. Trimming removed 1 base at V and 4 bases at J, with 11 bases between. The DNA of the CDR3 is TGCGCCAGCAGCTTGAACAGGGAAGTCTATGGCTACACCTTC. Amino acids: CASSLNREVYGYTF.

This clone was found once. The gene calls are TRBV6-5 and TRBJ1-2, with D tentatively TRBD1 (5 bases). The V end lost 2 bases, the J end lost 3 bases, and 7 bases lay between the germline ends. The CDR3 is 13 residues long. Germline-derived CDR1 and CDR2 are MNHEY and SVGAGI. The CDR3 here is CASSYPGYYGYTF. The CDR3 DNA reads TGTGCCAGCAGTTACCCAGGGTACTATGGCTACACCTTC.

This clone was counted between two and nine times. The chain recombines TRBV30 with TRBJ2-7, with a weak D call TRBD1 (5 bases). Germline CDR1 is GTSNPN and CDR2 is SVGIG (reference sequence). V was trimmed by 3 bases and J by 4 bases, leaving 10 bases between them. The length of the CDR3 is 12 residues. This CDR3 is CAWSDQGYEQYF. CDR3 in DNA: TGTGCCTGGAGCGATCAGGGTTACGAGCAGTACTTC. Drawing the rest from reference TRBV30 and TRBJ2-7, the complete variable domain is SQTIHQWPATLVQPVGSPLSLECTVEGTSNPNLYWYRQAAGRGLQLLFYSVGIGQISSEVPQNLSASRPQDRQFILSSKKLLLSDSGFYLCAWSDQGYEQYFGPGTRLTVT.

The chain links TRBV15 to TRBJ2-7, with a possible D match to TRBD1 (6 bases). Trimming left V 0 bases short and J 6 bases short, with 12 bases between. Germline V CDR1 and CDR2: LNHNV, YYDKDF (reference sequence). The CDR3 covers 14 residues. In DNA form, the CDR3 reads TGTGCCACCAGCAGAGACAGGGGCTACTCCGAGCAGTACTTC. It is translated as CATSRDRGYSEQYF.

This clone was seen a handful of times. The chain joins TRBV10-1 to TRBJ1-3; D gene uncertain. CDR1 is WNHNN, CDR2 SYGVQD, per germline (reference sequence). V was pared by 3 bases and J by 2 bases, with 5 bases between. The CDR3 is made up of 13 amino acids. The CDR3 DNA sequence: TGCGCCAGCAGTGACGGGACTGGAAACACCATATATTTT. Protein product: CASSDGTGNTIYF.

The rearrangement uses TRBV9 and TRBJ1-1; the D is unclear. The CDR3 has 14 residues. The V and J ends lost 0 bases and 1 base respectively, with 7 bases between them. Germline lookup yields CDR1 SGDLS and CDR2 YYNGEE. CDR3 coding DNA: TGTGCCAGCAGCGTAGGAGAAAGGAACACTGAAGCTTTCTTT. This encodes CASSVGERNTEAFF.

The chain recombines TRBV3-1 (or the pseudogene TRBV3-2) with TRBJ1-1; D not resolved. The germline CDR1 and CDR2 sequences are LGHDT and YNNKEL (reference sequence). This CDR3 contains 18 residues. Trimming removed 5 bases from V and 1 base from J, with 23 bases in between. The CDR3 reads CASSTSSRHPLENTEAFF. CDR3 coding DNA: TGTGCCAGCAGCACCTCTTCAAGACACCCCCTTGAGAACACTGAAGCTTTCTTT.

V and J are TRBV5-6 and TRBJ2-7, with 10 bases identical to TRBD2. Trimming cost V 3 bases and J 2 bases; bases outside gene matches: 2. The CDR3 runs 14 residues. Germline V gives CDR1 SGHDT, CDR2 YYEEEE. This chain's CDR3 is CASSSGLAAYEQYF. DNA of the CDR3: TGTGCCAGCAGCTCCGGACTAGCGGCCTACGAGCAGTACTTC.

V is TRBV24-1 and J is TRBJ2-2; 10 nucleotides line up with TRBD1. The V and J ends lost 5 bases and 5 bases, in that order; junction bases with no gene match: 7. CDR3 length: 16 amino acids. From germline, CDR1 is KGHDR and CDR2 SFDVKD. This CDR3 reads CATSGLTGGKTGELFF. Here the CDR3 DNA reads TGTGCCACCAGTGGCCTGACAGGGGGCAAGACCGGGGAGCTGTTTTTT.

The CDR3 sequence: CASSPGTGLHEQYF. In nucleotides, the CDR3 is TGTGCCAGCAGCCCCGGGACAGGGTTGCACGAGCAGTACTTC. The chain employs TRBV6-2 or TRBV6-3 and TRBJ2-7; TRBD1 aligns across 9 bases. Germline-derived CDR1 and CDR2 are MNHEY and SVGEGT. With V trimmed by 6 bases and J by 5 bases, 8 bases remained unmatched. The CDR3 is 14 amino acids.

The chain carries TRBV5-6 and TRBJ1-5; D possibly corresponds to TRBD1 (6 bases). The CDR3 consists of 14 residues. The germline V gene has CDR1 SGHDT and CDR2 YYEEEE. With 4 bases removed from V and 2 bases from J, the gap between germline ends came to 10 bases. The CDR3 nucleotides read TGTGCCAGCAGCGGCAGGGGCGGCAATCAGCCCCAGCATTTT. Translated: CASSGRGGNQPQHF.

The rearrangement links TRBV3-1 (or the pseudogene TRBV3-2) to TRBJ2-1; tentatively, D is TRBD2 (6 bases). This CDR3 contains 15 residues. Trimming took 5 bases from V and 6 from J, leaving 17 bases between them. The germline V gene encodes CDR1 LGHDT and CDR2 YNNKEL (reference sequence). The CDR3 region has the DNA TGTGCCAGCAGCTCCCACCGGGACTCCGTCAATGAGCAGTTCTTC. Amino acids: CASSSHRDSVNEQFF.